Listed here are 32 T cell receptor beta chains from one sample, sequenced in a study of T cells after yellow fever vaccination. TCRdb passed the 5' RACE reads through MiXCR, listing each CDR3 protein once. The table includes about 210,000 distinct CDR3 sequences, approximately 3% detected once. The sequenced sample was CD4+ T cells sorted from PBMCs, obtained 10 days after the yellow fever booster vaccination. The receptors shown here come from a man younger than 35 who received the YFV17D yellow fever vaccine.

This clonotype was observed many times. This chain joins TRBV4-3 and TRBJ1-1, with D possibly matching TRBD1 (5 bases). CDR3 length equals 14 residues. The germline CDR1 and CDR2 sequences are LGHNA and YSLEER. The V gene lost 0 bases and the J gene lost 10 bases, with 15 bases spanning the gap. The CDR3 here is CASSQDATGGVAFF. For the CDR3, the DNA is TGCGCCAGCAGCCAAGACGCGACGGGAGGGGTAGCTTTCTTT.

The rearrangement links TRBV20-1 to TRBJ1-2; no clear D. The V end lost 5 bases, the J end lost 8 bases, and 15 bases lay between the germline ends. The CDR3 contains 12 residues. Germline V CDR1 and CDR2: DFQATT, SNEGSKA (reference sequence). This CDR3 reads CSAYSRVEGYTF. The CDR3 DNA sequence: TGCAGTGCTTATTCCCGGGTCGAGGGCTACACCTTC.

CDR3 loop: CASSFTGTGVNQPQHF. The DNA for the CDR3 is TGTGCCAGCAGCTTCACCGGGACAGGGGTCAATCAGCCCCAGCATTTT. The chain combines TRBV7-2 with TRBJ1-5; 10 bases are a match to TRBD1. Germline V gene data show CDR1 as SGHTA and CDR2 as FQGNSA. With V trimmed by 3 bases and J by 3 bases, 5 bases remained unmatched. This CDR3 region has 16 residues.

This clonotype turned up a few times. V gene TRBV6-2 or TRBV6-3 combines with J gene TRBJ2-1; TRBD2 agrees at 10 bases. Trimming removed 0 bases from V and 1 base from J; junction bases left unmatched: 12. The germline CDR1 and CDR2 sequences are MNHEY and SVGEGT. The CDR3 spans 20 residues. The CDR3 DNA reads TGTGCCAGCAGTTACTCGTCACCTTATAGCGGGGGGCCATCCTACAATGAGCAGTTCTTC. It encodes CASSYSSPYSGGPSYNEQFF.

Worth noting for this clonotype: One end of the junction varies from germline; a read error may be responsible. The chain is built from TRBV2 and TRBJ2-5, with TRBD1 as a possible D gene (5 bases). CDR1 SNHLY and CDR2 FYNNEI come from the germline V gene. CDR3 length equals 12 residues. The CDR3 DNA is TGTGCCAACAGTGCAGGGTCCGAGACCCAGTACTTC. Its translation is CANSAGSETQYF.

At least ten counts were recorded for this clonotype. The V and J genes are TRBV11-1 and TRBJ2-7; 8 bases are shared with TRBD1. The CDR3 contains 16 residues. V lost 5 bases and J lost 5; bases outside the gene matches: 14. CDR1 SGHAT and CDR2 FQDESV come from the germline V gene (reference sequence). This chain's CDR3 is CASSPQSGTGLDEQYF. CDR3 nucleotide sequence: TGTGCCAGCAGCCCCCAGTCAGGGACAGGTCTCGACGAGCAGTACTTC.

This clonotype was seen repeatedly, ten times or more. The chain uses TRBV6-5 and TRBJ2-7; the match to TRBD1 covers 8 bases. Germline V gives CDR1 MNHEY, CDR2 SVGAGI. This CDR3 region has 17 residues. V shed 0 bases and J 2 bases; nucleotides not matched to a gene: 9. CDR3 sequence: CASSYSIAGQAAYEQYF. The CDR3, as DNA: TGTGCCAGCAGTTACTCGATCGCGGGACAGGCCGCCTACGAGCAGTACTTC.

This clonotype was counted many times. The gene calls are TRBV20-1 and TRBJ2-5; D ambiguous. Deletions cut 2 bases from V and 0 bases from J, with 7 bases between. The CDR3 is 13 residues long. The germline gives CDR1 DFQATT, CDR2 SNEGSKA (reference sequence). The CDR3 loop is CSARTGHQETQYF. DNA for the CDR3: TGCAGTGCTAGAACTGGGCACCAAGAGACCCAGTACTTC.

The chain uses TRBV27 and TRBJ1-5; unclear D gene. V lost 4 bases and J lost 2, with 15 bases in between. The CDR3 length is 16 residues. Germline CDR1 and CDR2: MNHEY and SMNVEV (reference sequence). The CDR3, as DNA: TGTGCCAGCAGTTCCCTCGACCGGGGAGGCAATCAGCCCCAGCATTTT. Encoded protein: CASSSLDRGGNQPQHF.

This clonotype appeared a few times. J is TRBJ1-2 and V is TRBV5-1; D unresolved. The germline gives CDR1 SGHRS, CDR2 YFSETQ. The CDR3 consists of 14 residues. Trimming stripped 0 bases from V and 6 bases from J, with 12 bases between. CDR3 nucleotide sequence: TGCGCCAGCAGCTTGGGGCCCCAGAGTGATGGCTACACCTTC. Encoded protein: CASSLGPQSDGYTF.

This clonotype was counted at least ten times. This chain links TRBV20-1 with TRBJ2-2; unclear D gene. The CDR3 runs 13 residues. V gave up 3 bases and J gave up 1 base, with 6 bases separating them. Germline CDR1 DFQATT, CDR2 SNEGSKA (reference sequence). CDR3 coding DNA: TGCAGTGCTAGGTTGGAGAACACCGGGGAGCTGTTTTTT. Protein: CSARLENTGELFF.

This rearrangement joins TRBV19 to TRBJ2-1, with 8 bases lining up with TRBD2. This CDR3 comprises 16 residues. Germline-derived CDR1 and CDR2 are LNHDA and SQIVND (reference sequence). V lost 1 base and J lost 6; bases outside the gene matches: 8. In nucleotides, the CDR3 is TGTGCCAGTAGTATAGTTGTAACTAGCGGAGCCAATGAGCAGTTCTTC. Protein: CASSIVVTSGANEQFF.

This clonotype was detected a few times. The V and J genes are TRBV20-1 and TRBJ1-1, with TRBD1 as a possible D gene (5 bases). This CDR3 spans 13 amino acids. V was shortened by 7 bases and J by 2 bases, with 14 bases between the two germline ends. Germline CDR1 DFQATT, CDR2 SNEGSKA (reference sequence). The DNA for the CDR3 is TGCAGTGGCACCGACAGCAGCAACACTGAAGCTTTCTTT. Translation gives CSGTDSSNTEAFF.

This clonotype was counted between two and nine times. The rearrangement uses TRBV5-8 and TRBJ2-1; D is possibly TRBD1 or TRBD2 (6 bases each). The germline CDR1 and CDR2 sequences are SGHTS and YDEGEE. Trimming stripped 4 bases from V and 9 bases from J, with 14 bases between. This CDR3 is 13 amino acids long. Here the CDR3 reads CASSGGTLGEQFF. The CDR3 coding sequence is TGTGCCAGCAGCGGCGGGACACTGGGTGAGCAGTTCTTC.

The CDR3 is CASSVTGTSGGADTDTQYF. CDR3 DNA sequence: TGTGCCAGTAGTGTCACCGGGACTAGCGGGGGAGCTGACACAGATACGCAGTATTTT. This chain links TRBV19 with TRBJ2-3, with 14 bases that match TRBD2. Germline V gene sequence: CDR1 LNHDA, CDR2 SQIVND (reference sequence). Trimming cost V 5 bases and J 2 bases; bases outside gene matches: 12. The CDR3 sequence is 19 residues long. Combining the CDR3 with reference TRBV19 and TRBJ2-3 gives the whole variable domain DGGITQSPKYLFRKEGQNVTLSCEQNLNHDAMYWYRQDPGQGLRLIYYSQIVNDFQKGDIAEGYSVSREKKESFPLTVTSAQKNPTAFYLCASSVTGTSGGADTDTQYFGPGTRLTVL.

This clonotype was counted only a few times. The chain couples TRBV20-1 to TRBJ2-4, with TRBD2 matching 8 bases. Germline loops: CDR1 DFQATT, CDR2 SNEGSKA (reference sequence). The CDR3 is 13 amino acids. The ends lost 8 bases at V and 6 bases at J; junction bases unmatched: 9. The CDR3, as DNA: TGCAGTCCCTATCACCGGGGGGGAAACATTCAGTACTTC. Protein: CSPYHRGGNIQYF.

This clonotype has more than one count but fewer than ten. CDR3 DNA: TGCGCCAGCAGCCAAGAAAGAAGGGGACAGGGGTTGGAAGCTTTCTTT. Translating gives CASSQERRGQGLEAFF. This chain joins TRBV4-1 and TRBJ1-1; 10 bases agree with TRBD1. The CDR3 is 16 amino acids. Germline V CDR1 and CDR2: MGHRA, YSYEKL. V lost 0 bases, J lost 8 bases, and 9 bases stayed unmatched.

This clonotype was seen ten or more times. The chain employs TRBV24-1 and TRBJ2-5; 8 bases match TRBD2. This CDR3 has 16 residues. Trimming removed 4 bases from V and 5 bases from J; junction bases left unmatched: 11. The germline CDR1 and CDR2 sequences are KGHDR and SFDVKD. CDR3 DNA sequence: TGTGCCACCAGTGACACACTAGCGGTCCCCAGCGAGACCCAGTACTTC. Protein sequence: CATSDTLAVPSETQYF.

The V gene is TRBV20-1, the J gene TRBJ2-5; possible D gene TRBD1, 6 bases. The CDR3 runs to 12 residues. Germline V gene data show CDR1 as DFQATT and CDR2 as SNEGSKA (reference sequence). V lost 4 bases to trimming and J lost 5 bases, with 11 bases between them. The CDR3 loop reads CSATDRLETQYF. The CDR3 nucleotides are TGCAGTGCTACCGACAGGCTGGAGACCCAGTACTTC.

As DNA, the CDR3 is TGCAGTGCTAGAGATAGTGACCGTGAAGCTTTCTTT. This encodes CSARDSDREAFF. The chain is built from TRBV20-1 and TRBJ1-1; D is unresolved. The V and J ends lost 0 bases and 7 bases respectively, with 9 bases between them. The CDR3 is 12 amino acids. Germline assignment: CDR1 DFQATT and CDR2 SNEGSKA (reference sequence).

This clonotype occurred many times. The rearrangement uses TRBV7-2 and TRBJ2-5, with D unresolved. The CDR3 covers 15 residues. With 1 base removed from V and 5 bases from J, the gap between germline ends came to 14 bases. Germline CDR1 is SGHTA and CDR2 is FQGNSA. In DNA, the CDR3 is TGTGCCAGCAGCTTAGTGGCAGAGGTTGCGGAGACCCAGTACTTC. It translates to CASSLVAEVAETQYF.

Ten or more counts support this clonotype. This sequence joins TRBV27 and TRBJ2-2; D is perhaps TRBD1 or TRBD2 (5 bases each). Germline CDR1 is MNHEY and CDR2 is SMNVEV (reference sequence). Trimming stripped 4 bases from V and 3 bases from J, with 15 bases between. The CDR3 runs 16 residues. CDR3 loop: CASSSFLRGDTGELFF. The CDR3 DNA reads TGTGCCAGCAGTTCCTTCCTAAGAGGGGACACCGGGGAGCTGTTTTTT.

The table lists this clonotype with many counts. This rearrangement joins TRBV7-2 to TRBJ2-3; 9 nucleotides line up with TRBD1. V gave up 1 base and J gave up 3 bases; unmatched junction bases: 2. Germline CDR1 reads SGHTA; CDR2 reads FQGNSA. The CDR3 is 15 residues long. The CDR3 sequence: CASSLVGTGTDTQYF. CDR3 bases: TGTGCCAGCAGCTTAGTAGGGACAGGGACAGATACGCAGTATTTT.

The chain joins TRBV7-6 to TRBJ2-1; D is undetermined. CDR3 length: 15 residues. Trimming took 5 bases from V and 4 from J, leaving 15 bases between them. The germline CDR1 and CDR2 sequences are SGHVS and FNYEAQ. The CDR3 reads CASSRFDNSYNEQFF. CDR3 nucleotides: TGTGCCAGCAGCCGGTTTGACAACTCTTACAATGAGCAGTTCTTC.

This clonotype has a count of ten or more. This chain joins TRBV12-3 or TRBV12-4 and TRBJ1-1; the D is unclear. The CDR3 is 15 amino acids. Trimming left V 6 bases short and J 4 bases short, with 18 bases between. The CDR3 reads CASRAEGRGSTEAFF. For the CDR3, the DNA is TGTGCCAGCAGGGCGGAAGGTCGCGGTAGCACTGAAGCTTTCTTT.

This clonotype was counted a few times. The V and J genes are TRBV18 and TRBJ2-7; possibly TRBD1 or TRBD2 for D (5 bases each). V lost 5 bases and J 7 bases, leaving 21 bases between the germline ends. Germline CDR1 KGHSH, CDR2 LQKENI. The CDR3 has 15 amino acids. DNA for the CDR3: TGTGCCAGCTCAACTGCCTCCCCGGGACCAGGGGAGCAGTACTTC. Its protein is CASSTASPGPGEQYF.

The chain employs TRBV12-5 and TRBJ2-1; maybe TRBD2 (7 bases). The CDR3 runs 16 residues. Germline V gives CDR1 LGHNT, CDR2 FRNRAP. The V gene lost 1 base and the J gene lost 8 bases, with 18 bases spanning the gap. The CDR3 bases are TGTGCTAGTGGTTTGGGCTCCGTTCGGGGGGCGGATGAGCAGTTCTTC. Its protein is CASGLGSVRGADEQFF.

With regard to this clonotype: A junction end diverges from the germline sequence, so it may reflect a read error. The chain has TRBV19 and TRBJ2-1; 15 bases agree with TRBD2. CDR3 length: 14 amino acids. The germline CDR1 and CDR2 sequences are LNHDA and SQIVND (reference sequence). The CDR3 DNA is TGTGCCAGTAGGGGATCGGGACTAGCGGGGGGTAAACTCTTC. Translating gives CASRGSGLAGGKLF.

The gene calls are TRBV30 and TRBJ2-7; no clear D. The germline V gene has CDR1 GTSNPN and CDR2 SVGIG (reference sequence). This CDR3 contains 14 residues. V was trimmed by 0 bases and J by 5 bases, leaving 14 bases between them. Written as DNA, the CDR3 is TGTGCCTGGAGTGTACCGGTGTATCTGAACGAGCAGTACTTC. The encoded protein is CAWSVPVYLNEQYF.

This clonotype came up many times. The V and J genes are TRBV10-3 and TRBJ1-6, with 7 bases aligning to TRBD1. V trimming: 5 bases; J trimming: 5 bases; junction bases outside the gene matches: 0. The CDR3 totals 13 residues. Germline V gene lookup returns CDR1 ENHRY and CDR2 SYGVKD. The CDR3 bases are TGTGCCATCAGTACAGGGGATAATTCACCCCTCCACTTT. The encoded protein is CAISTGDNSPLHF.

This clonotype was seen a few times. The rearrangement uses TRBV20-1 and TRBJ1-5; TRBD1 matches at 9 bases. The CDR3 runs 16 residues. V shed 0 bases and J 4 bases; nucleotides not matched to a gene: 7. Germline values: CDR1 DFQATT, CDR2 SNEGSKA (reference sequence). CDR3 sequence reads: CSARDWGQGLNQPQHF. DNA for the CDR3: TGCAGTGCTAGAGACTGGGGACAGGGACTGAATCAGCCCCAGCATTTT.

This clonotype was detected a few times. The chain links TRBV15 to TRBJ2-1; D not resolved. Germline lookup yields CDR1 LNHNV and CDR2 YYDKDF (reference sequence). This CDR3 spans 15 amino acids. V shed 1 base and J shed 3 bases, with 10 bases lying between them. The CDR3 loop reads CATSRAGRNYNEQFF. As DNA, the CDR3 is TGTGCCACCAGCAGAGCGGGCAGGAACTACAATGAGCAGTTCTTC.